The 19 T cell receptor beta chains in this list originate from one sample, sequenced in a study of cytomegalovirus exposure and HLA in healthy donors. Researchers ran the PCR with 60 Vbeta and 13 Jbeta primers. The repertoire was sequenced with immunoSEQ multiplex PCR; TCRdb's copy has only in-frame clones and lacks some. The sample shows 110,000 or so clones, 70% to 85% of them seen only once. Material for sequencing was PBMCs. The receptors here all came from a woman aged 18-29 years in good health and CMV-seronegative.

The V gene is TRBV11-2, the J gene TRBJ2-1; 10 positions agree with TRBD2. The CDR3 has 14 residues. Germline CDR1 SGHAT, CDR2 FQNNGV. V lost 8 bases, J lost 3 bases, and 4 bases stayed unmatched. CDR3 in amino acids: CASGLAGVYNEQFF. CDR3 DNA: TGTGCCAGCGGGCTAGCGGGAGTCTACAATGAGCAGTTCTTC.

The chain is built from TRBV28 and TRBJ1-1; D ambiguous. Germline lookup yields CDR1 MDHEN and CDR2 SYDVKM. V was shortened by 2 bases and J by 4 bases, with 11 bases between the two germline ends. There are 14 residues in the CDR3. The CDR3 region is CASSLQVWATEAFF. CDR3 coding DNA: TGTGCCAGCAGTTTACAGGTTTGGGCCACTGAAGCTTTCTTT.

The rearrangement uses TRBV4-2 and TRBJ2-1; the match to TRBD1 covers 11 bases. Germline loops: CDR1 LGHNA, CDR2 YNFKEQ. V gave up 3 bases and J gave up 1 base; unmatched junction bases: 5. The CDR3 length is 17 residues. This CDR3 is CASSQAGTGGSYNEQFF. CDR3 coding DNA: TGTGCCAGCAGCCAGGCCGGGACAGGGGGGTCCTACAATGAGCAGTTCTTC.

This chain joins TRBV4-1 and TRBJ2-1; possible D gene TRBD1, 6 bases. V was clipped by 1 base and J by 1 base, with 11 bases between them. Germline V gene data show CDR1 as MGHRA and CDR2 as YSYEKL. The CDR3 loop spans 16 amino acids. In DNA form, the CDR3 reads TGCGCCAGCAGCCAAGGGGAAGGGGGTTCCTACAATGAGCAGTTCTTC. Translated, it gives CASSQGEGGSYNEQFF.

The chain joins TRBV30 to TRBJ1-5, with D tentatively TRBD1 (5 bases). V lost 1 base to trimming and J lost 3 bases, with 10 bases between them. The CDR3 covers 14 residues. Looked up from germline, CDR1 is GTSNPN and CDR2 is SVGIG (reference sequence). The CDR3 DNA reads as TGTGCCTGGAGTGCCCCAGGGTTCAATCAGCCCCAGCATTTT. It encodes CAWSAPGFNQPQHF.

This chain links TRBV27 with TRBJ1-1; TRBD1 matches 7 bases. Germline V lookup: CDR1 MNHEY, CDR2 SMNVEV (reference sequence). The CDR3 runs to 14 residues. J gave up 6 bases and V 5 bases, and 9 bases lay outside the gene matches. In DNA form, the CDR3 reads TGTGCCAGCAGTCTACAGGGGCTCTTCGCTGAAGCTTTCTTT. This encodes CASSLQGLFAEAFF.

The chain employs TRBV14 and TRBJ1-6, with D maybe TRBD1 (5 bases). CDR3 length equals 15 residues. Germline loops: CDR1 SGHDN, CDR2 FVKESK. Trimming removed 0 bases at V and 7 bases at J, with 10 bases between. Written as DNA, the CDR3 is TGTGCCAGCAGCCAAGACGTCAGGGTCAATTCACCCCTCCACTTT. Translation: CASSQDVRVNSPLHF.

Concerning this clone itself: The junction differs from germline at one of its ends, possibly a read error. The V and J genes are TRBV18 and TRBJ1-2; the match to TRBD1 covers 7 bases. Germline V gene data show CDR1 as KGHSH and CDR2 as LQKENI. The length of the CDR3 is 12 residues. CDR3 loop: CASSPGDSQSAF. The CDR3, as DNA: TGTGCCAGCTCACCAGGGGACAGTCAATCCGCCTTC.

The chain combines TRBV6-5 with TRBJ1-1; D gene ambiguous. The ends were cut back, 2 bases at V and 2 bases at J, with 9 bases in the middle. This CDR3 comprises 14 residues. The germline gives CDR1 MNHEY, CDR2 SVGAGI. CDR3: CASSYAQTNTEAFF. The DNA for the CDR3 is TGTGCCAGCAGTTACGCCCAAACAAACACTGAAGCTTTCTTT.

The chain has TRBV5-4 and TRBJ2-2; 10 bases fit TRBD2. The germline gives CDR1 SGHNT, CDR2 YYREEE (reference sequence). CDR3 length equals 17 residues. The trim removed 1 base at V and 4 bases at J, leaving 7 bases unmatched. CDR3 sequence reads: CASSLQSQRGGTGELFF. In DNA form, the CDR3 reads TGTGCCAGCAGCTTGCAAAGCCAGCGGGGGGGCACCGGGGAGCTGTTTTTT. Complete variable domain (other parts from reference TRBV5-4 and TRBJ2-2): ETGVTQSPTHLIKTRGQQVTLRCSSQSGHNTVSWYQQALGQGPQFIFQYYREEENGRGNFPPRFSGLQFPNYSSELNVNALELDDSALYLCASSLQSQRGGTGELFFGEGSRLTVL.

Notes on this clone: One junction end does not reproduce the germline sequence, and a read error may be involved. J is TRBJ2-5 and V is TRBV7-7; TRBD1 might be the D (6 bases). Germline V gene lookup returns CDR1 SSHAT and CDR2 FNYEAQ (reference sequence). The CDR3 spans 16 residues. The CDR3 protein is CASSFGSPTTGETQYF. The CDR3 nucleotides read TGTGCTAGCAGCTTTGGCAGTCCCACAACAGGGGAGACCCAGTACTTC.

The CDR3 DNA is TGTGCCAGAAGCTTGGCCGGGAGAACGGGAGTTGGGTCCGATGAGCAGTTCTTC. Protein: CARSLAGRTGVGSDEQFF. V gene TRBV5-3 combines with J gene TRBJ2-1; TRBD2 is a possible D gene (6 bases). TRBV5-3 is recorded as an ORF, its role being uncertain. Deletions cut 0 bases from V and 8 bases from J, with 24 bases between. The CDR3 is 18 amino acids.

V gene TRBV28 combines with J gene TRBJ2-5, with D possibly being TRBD1 (5 bases). CDR1 MDHEN and CDR2 SYDVKM come from the germline V gene. The CDR3 length is 16 residues. V was cut by 6 bases and J by 5 bases, with 22 bases left in between. The CDR3 region is CASRLRGTTASETQYF. CDR3 nucleotide sequence: TGTGCCAGCAGACTTAGGGGCACCACGGCGAGTGAGACCCAGTACTTC.

This chain links TRBV6-1 with TRBJ2-4, with D possibly being TRBD2 (5 bases). CDR1 and CDR2 from the germline V gene are MNHNS and SASEGT. The ends were cut back, 4 bases at V and 3 bases at J, with 7 bases in the middle. This CDR3 is built from 13 residues. This chain's CDR3 is CASSAGGKNIQYF. The CDR3 DNA reads TGTGCCAGCAGTGCAGGAGGCAAAAACATTCAGTACTTC.

This rearrangement joins TRBV1 to TRBJ2-3; the D segment call TRBD2 is taken from the table without a DNA check. TRBV1 is termed a pseudogene. There are 17 residues in the CDR3. CDR3: CTSSQDSKRVATDTQYF. In DNA, the CDR3 is TGCACCAGCAGCCAAGATAGTAAGAGGGTGGCCACAGATACGCAGTATTTT.

As to this clone: Germline is not matched at one junction end, which may reflect a read error. The gene calls are TRBV9 and TRBJ2-5, with 12 positions matching TRBD2. The CDR3 covers 16 residues. Germline V lookup: CDR1 SGDLS, CDR2 YYNGEE. The CDR3 region is CASSVELAGGQEAQYF. CDR3 coding DNA: TGTGCCAGCAGCGTAGAGCTAGCGGGGGGGCAAGAGGCCCAGTACTTC.

This clone occurred a few times. The V gene is TRBV11-2, the J gene TRBJ2-1, with 9 bases lining up with TRBD2. There are 14 residues in the CDR3. Germline lookup yields CDR1 SGHAT and CDR2 FQNNGV. J was trimmed by 4 bases and V by 5 bases; bases with no gene match: 3. CDR3 sequence: CASSLAGHYNEQFF. In nucleotides, the CDR3 is TGTGCCAGCAGCCTAGCGGGACATTACAATGAGCAGTTCTTC.

This chain connects TRBV23-1 to TRBJ1-1, with a possible D match to TRBD1 (6 bases). TRBV23-1 is an open reading frame whose function is uncertain. The V end lost 4 bases, the J end lost 0 bases, and 18 bases lay between the germline ends. CDR3 length equals 17 residues. This chain's CDR3 is CASSPGHQAKMNTEAFF. The CDR3 DNA is TGCGCCAGCAGTCCGGGACACCAGGCTAAAATGAACACTGAAGCTTTCTTT.

The V and J genes are TRBV27 and TRBJ2-1; 9 nucleotides align to TRBD2. The junction had 13 bases not matched to a gene; V was cut back by 7 bases and J by 6 bases. The CDR3 runs 16 residues. CDR1 MNHEY and CDR2 SMNVEV come from the germline V gene (reference sequence). CDR3 nucleotides: TGTGCCAGCACAGTCCAGGGGCTAGCGGGGACCAATGAGCAGTTCTTC. It codes for CASTVQGLAGTNEQFF.